This TCR beta chain was obtained from a study of T-cell reconstitution after alpha-beta-depleted transplantation in children. This clonotype has a handful of counts. It was with unique molecular identifiers that the TCRbeta library was prepared. TCRdb used MiXCR to reprocess the PCR reads, holding one entry per CDR3 protein. This table has some 490,000 distinct CDR3 sequences, around 12% appearing once. The sequencing used PBMCs from the stem cell graft donor, collected from the stem cell graft. The receptor was isolated from a human donor who donated a stem cell graft to a child with combined immunodeficiency.

The chain's CDR3 is CASSLSGLVYNSPLHF. For the CDR3, the DNA is TGCGCCAGCAGCTTGTCTGGGCTGGTCTATAATTCACCCCTCCACTTT. V gene TRBV5-1 combines with J gene TRBJ1-6; D not resolved. The length of the CDR3 is 16 residues. The germline V gene has CDR1 SGHRS and CDR2 YFSETQ. V lost 1 base and J lost 3, with 11 bases in between.